What follows is one T cell receptor beta chain and its context. V lost 2 bases to trimming and J lost 4 bases, with 11 bases between them. The CDR3 runs 14 residues. Germline V gene data show CDR1 as SGHAT and CDR2 as FQNNGV. Sequencing relied on immunoSEQ assay v3.0, run at survey level. Measured with immunoSEQ multiplex PCR; TCRdb has only the in-frame clones, and not every one. The repertoire has about 29,000 clones, around four fifths of them found once; the top ten carry about 15%. These data belong to a study of long-term antiretroviral therapy in people with HIV. The sample was unsorted PBMCs, taken 2.9 years after starting antiretroviral therapy. The sequence was obtained from a middle-aged man with HIV. The chain joins TRBV11-2 to TRBJ1-1; D is unresolved. CDR3 sequence reads: CASSLHLRSTEAFF. As DNA, the CDR3 is TGTGCCAGCAGCTTACACCTGCGGAGCACTGAAGCTTTCTTT.